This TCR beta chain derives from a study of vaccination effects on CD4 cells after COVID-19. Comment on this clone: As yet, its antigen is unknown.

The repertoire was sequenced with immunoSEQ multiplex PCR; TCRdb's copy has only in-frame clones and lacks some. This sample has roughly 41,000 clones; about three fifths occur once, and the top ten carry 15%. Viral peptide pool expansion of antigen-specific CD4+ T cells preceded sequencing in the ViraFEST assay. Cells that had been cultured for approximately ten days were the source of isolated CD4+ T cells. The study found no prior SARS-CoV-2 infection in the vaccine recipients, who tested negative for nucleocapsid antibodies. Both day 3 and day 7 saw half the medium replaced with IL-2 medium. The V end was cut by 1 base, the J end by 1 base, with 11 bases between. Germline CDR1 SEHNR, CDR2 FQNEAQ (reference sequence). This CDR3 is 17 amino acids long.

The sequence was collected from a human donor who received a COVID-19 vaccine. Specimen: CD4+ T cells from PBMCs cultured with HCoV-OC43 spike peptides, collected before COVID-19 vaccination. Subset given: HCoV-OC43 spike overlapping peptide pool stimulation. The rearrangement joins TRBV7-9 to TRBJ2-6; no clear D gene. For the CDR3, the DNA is TGTGCCAGCAGCTTAGAATTGCAGAGTTCTGGGGCCAACGTCCTGACTTTC. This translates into CASSLELQSSGANVLTF.